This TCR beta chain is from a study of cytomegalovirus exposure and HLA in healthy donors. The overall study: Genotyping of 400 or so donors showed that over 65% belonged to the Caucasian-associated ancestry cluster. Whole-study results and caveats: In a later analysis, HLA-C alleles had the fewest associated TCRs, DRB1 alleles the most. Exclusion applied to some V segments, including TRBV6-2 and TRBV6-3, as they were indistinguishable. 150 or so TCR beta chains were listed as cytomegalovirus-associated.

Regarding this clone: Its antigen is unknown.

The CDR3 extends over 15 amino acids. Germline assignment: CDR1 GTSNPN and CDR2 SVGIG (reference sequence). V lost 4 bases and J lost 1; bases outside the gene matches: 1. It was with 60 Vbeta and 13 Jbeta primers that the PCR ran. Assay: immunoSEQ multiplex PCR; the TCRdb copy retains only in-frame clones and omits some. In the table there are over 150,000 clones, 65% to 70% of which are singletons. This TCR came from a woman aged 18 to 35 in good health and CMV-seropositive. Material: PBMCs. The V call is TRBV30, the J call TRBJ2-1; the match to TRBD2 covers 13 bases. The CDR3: CAWKLAGGSYNEQFF. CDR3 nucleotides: TGTGCCTGGAAACTAGCGGGAGGGTCCTACAATGAGCAGTTCTTC.